This record looks at one T cell receptor beta chain sequence and its context. Its matching antigen is unknown. The CDR3 is 15 amino acids. The trim removed 6 bases at V and 5 bases at J, leaving 11 bases unmatched. The data were obtained in a study of CD8 T cells in ankylosing spondylitis. Each CDR3 protein is one row after TCRdb ran MiXCR on the 5' RACE reads. This table holds a few hundred thousand distinct CDR3 sequences, 20% to 25% found once. Study-wide points: Significant enrichment of disease-linked clones was reported in matched ankylosing spondylitis synovial fluid. Apparently characteristic of ankylosing spondylitis blood was a TCR beta motif (eight highly homologous variants).

This sequence originates from a male donor with ankylosing spondylitis. This sequence joins TRBV12-3 or TRBV12-4 and TRBJ2-5, with TRBD2 matching 8 bases. The sample was blood, either unsorted or a sorted T cell fraction (not recorded which). CDR3 amino acids: CASSSGGARRETQYF. CDR3 nucleotide sequence: TGTGCCAGCAGCTCGGGGGGGGCGCGTCGGGAGACCCAGTACTTC.